This TCR beta chain was obtained from a study of human T cells and chemical hapten exposure. Study-wide findings and caveats: Patch test score showed a positive correlation with PT1 expanded TCR counts.

The CDR3 runs 15 residues. CDR1 LGHNA and CDR2 YSLEER come from the germline V gene. The V end lost 0 bases, the J end lost 2 bases, and 11 bases lay between the germline ends. Notes on this clonotype: What it recognizes is unknown.

Separate cDNA molecules received unique molecular identifiers, which the library attached to them. Methods used by the authors: The median was roughly 100,000 TCRs per sample, ranging roughly 20,000 to 750,000. TCRdb processed the RACE reads anew with MiXCR; each CDR3 protein has one entry. Here the V and J calls rest on TCRdb's processing, not on the authors' analysis. The table lists over 100,000 distinct CDR3 sequences, 9.2% of them singletons. The time point was: patch test 2, 6 weeks after DPC sensitization. Treatment: therapeutic diphenylcyclopropenone sensitization with weekly scalp DPC. Donors were 18 to 70-year-old alopecia patients suitable for DPC.

This receptor was taken from a woman aged 40 to 50 with alopecia areata. Some clones in this sample may be carry-over from other donors' samples. The chain has TRBV4-3 and TRBJ2-7; the D call may be TRBD1 or TRBD2 (6 bases each). This sample comprised whole blood, obtained in connection with sensitization to the hapten diphenylcyclopropenone (DPC). The CDR3 nucleotides are TGCGCCAGCAGCCAAGATACGGGGGCCCCCTACGAGCAGTACTTC. Its translation is CASSQDTGAPYEQYF.